Shown below are 25 T cell receptor beta chains from a single sample sequenced in a study of blood T cell repertoires in COVID-19. Some clones are missing from TCRdb's copy, which holds only in-frame ones; the method was immunoSEQ multiplex PCR. Of tens of thousands of clones in the sample, 75% to 85% were seen once. Sequenced: peripheral blood. The source is a woman older than 75 with active or convalescent COVID-19.

Here the CDR3 reads CASSQFLEGQYF. CDR3 nucleotide sequence: TGTGCCAGCAGCCAGTTTTTGGAGGGGCAGTATTTT. The chain couples TRBV14 to TRBJ2-3; a possible D gene is TRBD2 (6 bases). V lost 3 bases to trimming and J lost 11 bases, with 12 bases between them. Germline assignment: CDR1 SGHDN and CDR2 FVKESK. CDR3 length: 12 amino acids.

This clone was counted between two and nine times. The rearrangement uses TRBV20-1 and TRBJ1-4; no definite D call. The CDR3 loop spans 14 amino acids. With 3 bases removed from V and 1 base from J, the gap between germline ends came to 9 bases. In germline, CDR1 is DFQATT, CDR2 SNEGSKA (reference sequence). Here the CDR3 reads CSASRRVTNEKLFF. CDR3 DNA: TGCAGTGCTAGTCGGAGGGTAACTAATGAAAAACTGTTTTTT.

The chain recombines TRBV4-1 with TRBJ2-1; 11 nucleotides line up with TRBD2. The CDR3 has 16 residues. V trimming: 3 bases; J trimming: 0 bases; junction bases outside the gene matches: 1. Germline CDR1 is MGHRA and CDR2 is YSYEKL. CDR3 nucleotides: TGCGCCAGCAGCCAGCTAGCGGGGGGCTCCTACAATGAGCAGTTCTTC. It codes for CASSQLAGGSYNEQFF.

V is TRBV7-3 and J is TRBJ2-2; D perhaps matches TRBD1 (6 bases). The V gene's germline CDR1 is SGHTA and CDR2 FQGTGA. The germline V and J ends were trimmed by 5 bases and 5 bases, with 15 bases remaining between them. CDR3 length: 15 amino acids. The CDR3 sequence is CASSPTVQGTGELFF. Written as DNA, the CDR3 is TGTGCCAGCAGCCCGACAGTACAGGGTACCGGGGAGCTGTTTTTT.

The gene calls are TRBV7-6 and TRBJ1-6; D not resolved. V lost 1 base and J lost 6, with 13 bases in between. CDR3 length: 16 amino acids. Per the germline V gene, CDR1 is SGHVS and CDR2 is FNYEAQ. Here the CDR3 reads CASSLESTAANSPLHF. DNA for the CDR3: TGTGCCAGCAGCTTAGAATCAACAGCAGCTAATTCACCCCTCCACTTT.

This clone has more than one count but fewer than ten. This chain links TRBV6-2 or TRBV6-3 with TRBJ1-2; TRBD1 is a possible D gene (6 bases). V lost 1 base and J 8 bases, leaving 11 bases between the germline ends. The length of the CDR3 is 13 residues. Germline CDR1 and CDR2: MNHEY and SVGEGT. CDR3 amino acids: CASSYWTEEGYTF. Here the CDR3 DNA reads TGTGCCAGCAGTTACTGGACAGAGGAGGGCTACACCTTC.

Written as DNA, the CDR3 is TGTGCCACCAGCCTATACTATAACACCGGGGAGCTGTTTTTT. Encoded protein: CATSLYYNTGELFF. The rearrangement uses TRBV24-1 and TRBJ2-2, with D hard to call. V was cut by 7 bases and J by 2 bases, with 10 bases left in between. From germline, CDR1 is KGHDR and CDR2 SFDVKD. The length of the CDR3 is 14 residues.

This chain connects TRBV4-1 to TRBJ2-7; 8 nucleotides match TRBD1. V shed 5 bases, J shed 2 bases, and the junction held 8 bases outside the gene matches. CDR1 is MGHRA, CDR2 YSYEKL, per germline. CDR3 length: 15 amino acids. CDR3 amino acids: CASSRQGLPTYEQYF. CDR3 coding DNA: TGCGCCAGCAGCAGACAGGGGTTGCCCACCTACGAGCAGTACTTC.

V gene TRBV21-1 combines with J gene TRBJ2-1; the tabulated D call, TRBD1, remains unverified against the DNA. TRBV21-1 is shown as a pseudogene. This CDR3 has 14 amino acids. The CDR3 DNA sequence: TGTGCCGGCTGGACAGGGAGCTCCTACAATGAGCAGTTCTTC. Amino acid sequence: CAGWTGSSYNEQFF.

The chain uses TRBV7-2 and TRBJ2-3; TRBD2 might be the D (7 bases). The CDR3 has 16 residues. CDR1 is SGHTA and CDR2 is FQGNSA in the germline V gene. The V end lost 5 bases, the J end lost 2 bases, and 17 bases lay between the germline ends. CDR3 loop: CASSPSGGPITDTQYF. The CDR3 DNA is TGTGCCAGCAGCCCATCCGGGGGGCCTATCACAGATACGCAGTATTTT.

This clone occurred a few times. This chain links TRBV2 with TRBJ1-5, with D possibly being TRBD1 (6 bases). The V gene's germline CDR1 is SNHLY and CDR2 FYNNEI. The V end was cut by 5 bases, the J end by 0 bases, with 8 bases between. The CDR3 sequence is 14 residues long. The CDR3: CASSWDNSNQPQHF. CDR3 nucleotide sequence: TGTGCCAGCAGTTGGGACAATAGCAATCAGCCCCAGCATTTT.

This clone showed up just a few times. The chain links TRBV9 to TRBJ1-5, with unresolved D. The CDR3 runs to 15 residues. V was trimmed by 0 bases and J by 6 bases, leaving 13 bases between them. Germline lookup yields CDR1 SGDLS and CDR2 YYNGEE. CDR3: CASSVEGITGQPQHF. CDR3 bases: TGTGCCAGCAGCGTAGAAGGTATCACGGGTCAGCCCCAGCATTTT.

The chain carries TRBV24-1 and TRBJ2-3; 10 bases are a match to TRBD1. This CDR3 has 15 residues. CDR1 and CDR2 from the germline V gene are KGHDR and SFDVKD. Trimming at V came to 4 bases and at J to 4 bases, leaving 4 bases not matched to a gene. This chain's CDR3 is CATSDIGQGADTQYF. The CDR3 DNA reads TGTGCCACCAGTGACATAGGACAGGGGGCAGATACGCAGTATTTT.

This clone was recorded once. The CDR3 sequence: CASSVGGSGNTIYF. CDR3 coding DNA: TGTGCCAGCAGTGTGGGGGGTTCTGGAAACACCATATATTTT. The rearrangement links TRBV2 to TRBJ1-3; D is perhaps TRBD1 (5 bases). Germline assignment: CDR1 SNHLY and CDR2 FYNNEI. The CDR3 extends over 14 amino acids. V was cut by 4 bases and J by 1 base, with 8 bases left in between.

The chain links TRBV9 to TRBJ1-3, with D tentatively TRBD1 (5 bases). The CDR3 extends over 14 amino acids. V was clipped by 0 bases and J by 3 bases, with 7 bases between them. The germline CDR1 and CDR2 sequences are SGDLS and YYNGEE. CDR3 sequence (DNA): TGTGCCAGCAGCGTAGTAGGGGATGGAAACACCATATATTTT. Translating gives CASSVVGDGNTIYF.

This clone showed up just once. The chain couples TRBV5-1 to TRBJ1-1, with D unclear. Germline V gene data show CDR1 as SGHRS and CDR2 as YFSETQ. The V end lost 2 bases, the J end lost 0 bases, and 5 bases lay between the germline ends. The length of the CDR3 is 13 residues. CDR3 protein: CASSFNMNTEAFF. The CDR3 nucleotides read TGCGCCAGCAGCTTCAACATGAACACTGAAGCTTTCTTT. The full variable domain, with the rest looked up from reference TRBV5-1 and TRBJ1-1, is KAGVTQTPRYLIKTRGQQVTLSCSPISGHRSVSWYQQTPGQGLQFLFEYFSETQRNKGNFPGRFSGRQFSNSRSEMNVSTLELGDSALYLCASSFNMNTEAFFGQGTRLTVV.

This rearrangement joins TRBV19 to TRBJ1-1; D gene unclear. Germline V gene sequence: CDR1 LNHDA, CDR2 SQIVND (reference sequence). The V and J ends lost 3 bases and 1 base respectively, with 6 bases between them. The length of the CDR3 is 13 residues. CDR3 bases: TGTGCCAGTAGTATGTCCCAGAACACTGAAGCTTTCTTT. This encodes CASSMSQNTEAFF.

The sample holds a few counts of this clone. The chain is built from TRBV6-6 and TRBJ2-7; 7 bases are a match to TRBD1. Unmatched junction bases numbered 7, after V lost 10 bases and J lost 1 base. Germline-derived CDR1 and CDR2 are MNHNY and SVGAGI (reference sequence). This CDR3 region has 13 residues. CDR3 sequence: CATLQGTSYEQYF. In nucleotides, the CDR3 is TGTGCCACCCTACAGGGGACGTCCTACGAGCAGTACTTC.

This rearrangement joins TRBV19 to TRBJ2-1; D gene unclear. The germline V gene encodes CDR1 LNHDA and CDR2 SQIVND (reference sequence). V shed 7 bases and J shed 6 bases, with 13 bases lying between them. The CDR3 runs 13 residues. CDR3 sequence reads: CASTGQARNEQFF. In nucleotides, the CDR3 is TGTGCCAGTACTGGGCAGGCCCGCAATGAGCAGTTCTTC.

This chain joins TRBV7-8 and TRBJ1-3, with D unresolved. The length of the CDR3 is 15 residues. Germline V gene data show CDR1 as SGHVS and CDR2 as FQNEAQ. Trimming stripped 7 bases from V and 0 bases from J, with 13 bases between. The chain's CDR3 is CASTKRWGSGNTIYF. DNA of the CDR3: TGTGCCAGCACCAAGCGGTGGGGCTCTGGAAACACCATATATTTT.

The CDR3 spells CASGPTSGRSYEQYF. The CDR3 coding sequence is TGTGCCAGCGGACCTACTAGCGGGAGGAGCTACGAGCAGTACTTC. The V call is TRBV9, the J call TRBJ2-7; 12 bases line up with TRBD2. The junction had 8 bases not matched to a gene; V was cut back by 7 bases and J by 3 bases. Germline V gives CDR1 SGDLS, CDR2 YYNGEE. The CDR3 is 15 residues long.

This chain connects TRBV28 to TRBJ2-7; 8 nucleotides agree with TRBD2. Unmatched junction bases numbered 11, after V lost 5 bases and J lost 2 bases. This CDR3 has 16 residues. Germline V lookup: CDR1 MDHEN, CDR2 SYDVKM. The CDR3 nucleotides are TGTGCCAGCAGTCTACGGGGGGGAGGGAACACCTACGAGCAGTACTTC. It translates to CASSLRGGGNTYEQYF.

This sequence joins TRBV5-1 and TRBJ1-1; D remains ambiguous. CDR1 is SGHRS and CDR2 is YFSETQ in the germline V gene. The CDR3 is 13 amino acids. V was clipped by 4 bases and J by 1 base, with 8 bases between them. Written as DNA, the CDR3 is TGCGCCAGCAGCCTCACTCGGAACACTGAAGCTTTCTTT. This codes for CASSLTRNTEAFF.

This chain uses TRBV30 with TRBJ2-4; D is undetermined. Per germline, CDR1 GTSNPN and CDR2 SVGIG (reference sequence). Trimming took off 0 bases at V and 1 base at J, with 19 bases between the two ends. The length of the CDR3 is 18 residues. The CDR3 DNA follows: TGTGCCTGGAGTGTACTTTCGGTCGCCCCTGTGGCCAAAAACATTCAGTACTTC. Translated: CAWSVLSVAPVAKNIQYF.

This clone appeared a few times. The CDR3: CASAGNYGYTF. Here the CDR3 DNA reads TGTGCCAGTGCAGGAAACTATGGCTACACCTTC. The V and J genes are TRBV19 and TRBJ1-2, with unresolved D. Germline CDR1 reads LNHDA; CDR2 reads SQIVND (reference sequence). V was cut by 8 bases and J by 2 bases, with 6 bases left in between. This CDR3 has 11 residues.